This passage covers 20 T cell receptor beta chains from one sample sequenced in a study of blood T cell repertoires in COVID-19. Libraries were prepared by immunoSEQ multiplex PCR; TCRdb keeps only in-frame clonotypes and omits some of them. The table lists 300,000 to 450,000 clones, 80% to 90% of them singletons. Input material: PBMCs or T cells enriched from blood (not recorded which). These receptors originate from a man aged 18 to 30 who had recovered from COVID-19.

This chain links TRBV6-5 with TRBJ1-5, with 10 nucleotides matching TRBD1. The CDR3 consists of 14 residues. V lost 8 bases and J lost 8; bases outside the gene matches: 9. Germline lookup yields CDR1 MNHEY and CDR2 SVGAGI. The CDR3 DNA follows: TGTGCCAGCCGCCAGGGACAGGGGAGCAAGCCCCAGCATTTT. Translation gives CASRQGQGSKPQHF.

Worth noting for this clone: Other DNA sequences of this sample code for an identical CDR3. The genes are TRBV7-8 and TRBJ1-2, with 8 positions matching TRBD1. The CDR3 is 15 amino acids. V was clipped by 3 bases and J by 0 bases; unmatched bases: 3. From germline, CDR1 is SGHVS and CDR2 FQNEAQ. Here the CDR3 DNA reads TGTGCCAGCAGCTTGGCAGGGGGCGCTAACTATGGCTACACCTTC. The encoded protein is CASSLAGGANYGYTF.

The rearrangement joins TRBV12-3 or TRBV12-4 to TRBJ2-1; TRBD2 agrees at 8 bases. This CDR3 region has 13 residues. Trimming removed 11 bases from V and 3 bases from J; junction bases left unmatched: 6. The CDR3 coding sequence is TGTGCCGGCGCGGGGGGACTCTACAATGAGCAGTTCTTC. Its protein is CAGAGGLYNEQFF.

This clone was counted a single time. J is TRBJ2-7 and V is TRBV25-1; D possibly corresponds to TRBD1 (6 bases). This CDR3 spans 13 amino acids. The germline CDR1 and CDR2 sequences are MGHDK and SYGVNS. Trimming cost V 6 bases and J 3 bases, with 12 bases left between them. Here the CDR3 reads CASRLTGLYEQYF. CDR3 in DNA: TGTGCCAGCAGATTGACAGGCCTCTACGAGCAGTACTTC.

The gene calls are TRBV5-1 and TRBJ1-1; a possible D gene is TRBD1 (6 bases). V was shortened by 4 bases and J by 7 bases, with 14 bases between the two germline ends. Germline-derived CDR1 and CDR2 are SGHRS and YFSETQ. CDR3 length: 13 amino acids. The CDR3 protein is CASSQTRDNEAFF. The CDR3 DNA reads TGCGCCAGCAGCCAGACCCGGGACAATGAAGCTTTCTTT.

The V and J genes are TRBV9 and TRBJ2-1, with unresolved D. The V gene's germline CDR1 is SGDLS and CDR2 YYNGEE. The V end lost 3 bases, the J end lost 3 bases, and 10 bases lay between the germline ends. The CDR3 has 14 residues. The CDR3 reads CASSAPADYNEQFF. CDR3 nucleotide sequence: TGTGCCAGCAGCGCCCCGGCGGACTACAATGAGCAGTTCTTC.

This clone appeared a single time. DNA for the CDR3: TGTGCCAGCAGTTTGTTATCAGGGGTGAAGAGCAATCAGCCCCAGCATTTT. Amino acids: CASSLLSGVKSNQPQHF. The chain carries TRBV27 and TRBJ1-5; D is possibly TRBD1 (6 bases). CDR3 size: 17 residues. V lost 3 bases and J 1 base, leaving 16 bases between the germline ends. Germline CDR1 reads MNHEY; CDR2 reads SMNVEV (reference sequence).

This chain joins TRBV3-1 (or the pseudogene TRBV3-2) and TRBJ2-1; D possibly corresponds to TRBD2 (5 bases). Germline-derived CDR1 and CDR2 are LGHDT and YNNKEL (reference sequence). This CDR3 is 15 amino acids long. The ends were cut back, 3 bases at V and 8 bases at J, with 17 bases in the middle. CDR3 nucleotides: TGTGCCAGCAGCCACGATGTGGGAGTTAACGATGAGCAGTTCTTC. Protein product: CASSHDVGVNDEQFF.

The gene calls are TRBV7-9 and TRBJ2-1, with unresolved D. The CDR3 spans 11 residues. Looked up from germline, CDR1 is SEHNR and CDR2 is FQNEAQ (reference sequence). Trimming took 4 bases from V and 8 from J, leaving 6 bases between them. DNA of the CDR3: TGTGCCAGCAGCTCAGCCGATGAGCAGTTCTTC. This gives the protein CASSSADEQFF.

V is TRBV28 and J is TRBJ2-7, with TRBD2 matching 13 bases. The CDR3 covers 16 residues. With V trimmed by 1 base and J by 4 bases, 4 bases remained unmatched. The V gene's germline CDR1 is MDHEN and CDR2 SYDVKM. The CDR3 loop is CASSLSGTSGKYEQYF. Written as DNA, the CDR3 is TGTGCCAGCAGTTTATCCGGGACTAGCGGGAAGTACGAGCAGTACTTC.

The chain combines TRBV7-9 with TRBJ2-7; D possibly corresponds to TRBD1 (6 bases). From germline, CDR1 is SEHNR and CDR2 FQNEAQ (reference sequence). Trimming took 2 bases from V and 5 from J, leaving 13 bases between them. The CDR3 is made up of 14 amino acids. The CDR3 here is CASSLFGGDDEQYF. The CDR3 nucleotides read TGTGCCAGCAGCTTATTTGGGGGCGACGACGAGCAGTACTTC.

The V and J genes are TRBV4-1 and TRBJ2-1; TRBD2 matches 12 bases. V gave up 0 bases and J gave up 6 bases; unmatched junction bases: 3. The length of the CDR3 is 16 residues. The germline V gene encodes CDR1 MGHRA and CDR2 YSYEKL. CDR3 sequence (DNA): TGCGCCAGCAGCCAAGATCTGGGACTAGCGGGCAATGAGCAGTTCTTC. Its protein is CASSQDLGLAGNEQFF.

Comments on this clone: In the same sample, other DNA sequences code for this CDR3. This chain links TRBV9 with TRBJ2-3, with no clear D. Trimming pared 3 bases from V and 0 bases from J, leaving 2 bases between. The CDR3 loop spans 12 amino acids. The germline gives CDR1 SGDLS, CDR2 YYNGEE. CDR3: CASSASTDTQYF. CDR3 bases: TGTGCCAGCAGCGCAAGCACAGATACGCAGTATTTT.

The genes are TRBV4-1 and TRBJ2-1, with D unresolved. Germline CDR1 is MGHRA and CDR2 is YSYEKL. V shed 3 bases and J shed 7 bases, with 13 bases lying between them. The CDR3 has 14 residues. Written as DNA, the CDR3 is TGCGCCAGCAGCCAGCCTACCTTTCTAAATGAGCAGTTCTTC. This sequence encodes CASSQPTFLNEQFF.

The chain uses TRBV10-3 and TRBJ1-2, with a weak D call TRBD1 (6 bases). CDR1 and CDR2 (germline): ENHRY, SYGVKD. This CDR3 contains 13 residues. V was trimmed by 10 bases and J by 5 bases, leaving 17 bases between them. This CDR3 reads CATRQEPIYGYTF. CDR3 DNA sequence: TGTGCCACTAGACAGGAACCTATTTATGGCTACACCTTC.

The CDR3 loop is CSVGGLAGTVEATDTQYF. As DNA, the CDR3 is TGCAGCGTTGGGGGCCTAGCGGGAACGGTAGAGGCCACAGATACGCAGTATTTT. The chain has TRBV29-1 and TRBJ2-3; TRBD2 agrees at 9 bases. Looked up from germline, CDR1 is SQVTM and CDR2 is ANQGSEA. The ends lost 4 bases at V and 2 bases at J; junction bases unmatched: 16. This CDR3 spans 18 amino acids.

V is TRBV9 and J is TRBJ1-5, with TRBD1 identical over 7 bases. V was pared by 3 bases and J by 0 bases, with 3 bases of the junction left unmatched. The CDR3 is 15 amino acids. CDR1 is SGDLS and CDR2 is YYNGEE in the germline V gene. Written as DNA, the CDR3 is TGTGCCAGCAGCGGGACAGGACTTAGCAATCAGCCCCAGCATTTT. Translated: CASSGTGLSNQPQHF.

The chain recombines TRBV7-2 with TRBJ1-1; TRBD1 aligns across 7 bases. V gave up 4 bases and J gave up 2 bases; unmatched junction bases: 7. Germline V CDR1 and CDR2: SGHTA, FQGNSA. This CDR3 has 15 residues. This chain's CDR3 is CASSSSGTANTEAFF. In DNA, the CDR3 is TGTGCCAGCAGCTCCTCAGGGACAGCTAACACTGAAGCTTTCTTT.

The CDR3 region has the DNA TGCAGCGTGGGAGGGAGTGGAAACACCATATATTTT. This translates into CSVGGSGNTIYF. The genes are TRBV29-1 and TRBJ1-3; no clear D. Germline V gene data show CDR1 as SQVTM and CDR2 as ANQGSEA. There are 12 residues in the CDR3. V was cut by 6 bases and J by 3 bases, with 9 bases left in between.

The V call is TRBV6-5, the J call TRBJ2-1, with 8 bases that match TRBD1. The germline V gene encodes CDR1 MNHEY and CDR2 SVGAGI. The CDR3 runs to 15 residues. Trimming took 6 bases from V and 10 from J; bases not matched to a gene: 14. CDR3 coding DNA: TGTGCCAGCAGCTTCGCAGCCCCACAGGGGGGCGAGCAGTTCTTC. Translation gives CASSFAAPQGGEQFF.